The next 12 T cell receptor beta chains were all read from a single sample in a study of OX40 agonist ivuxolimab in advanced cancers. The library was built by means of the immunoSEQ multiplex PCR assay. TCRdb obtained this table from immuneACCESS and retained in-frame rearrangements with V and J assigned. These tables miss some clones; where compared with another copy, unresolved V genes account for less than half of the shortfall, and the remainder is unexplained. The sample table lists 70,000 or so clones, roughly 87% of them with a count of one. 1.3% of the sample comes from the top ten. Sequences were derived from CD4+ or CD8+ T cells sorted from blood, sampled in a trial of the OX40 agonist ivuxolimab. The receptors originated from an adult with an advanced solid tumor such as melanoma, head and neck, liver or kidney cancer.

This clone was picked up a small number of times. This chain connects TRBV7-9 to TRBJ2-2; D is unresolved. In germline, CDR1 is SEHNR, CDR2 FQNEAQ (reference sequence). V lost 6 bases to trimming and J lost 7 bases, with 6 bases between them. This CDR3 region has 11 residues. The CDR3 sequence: CASRSGGELFF. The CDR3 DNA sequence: TGTGCCAGCAGGTCAGGCGGGGAGCTGTTTTTT.

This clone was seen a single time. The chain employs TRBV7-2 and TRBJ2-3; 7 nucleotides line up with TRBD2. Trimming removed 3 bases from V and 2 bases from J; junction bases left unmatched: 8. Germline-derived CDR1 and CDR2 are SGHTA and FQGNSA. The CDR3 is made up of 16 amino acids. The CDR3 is CASSFEAGVTTDTQYF. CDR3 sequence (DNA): TGTGCCAGCAGCTTTGAGGCGGGGGTGACCACAGATACGCAGTATTTT.

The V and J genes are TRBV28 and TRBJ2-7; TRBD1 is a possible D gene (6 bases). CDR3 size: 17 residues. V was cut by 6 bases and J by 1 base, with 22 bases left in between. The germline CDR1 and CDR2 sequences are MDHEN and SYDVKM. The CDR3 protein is CASSHPDRQFRSYEQYF. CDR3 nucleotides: TGTGCCAGCAGCCACCCTGACAGGCAGTTTCGTTCCTACGAGCAGTACTTC. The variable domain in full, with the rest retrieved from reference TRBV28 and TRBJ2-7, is DVKVTQSSRYLVKRTGEKVFLECVQDMDHENMFWYRQDPGLGLRLIYFSYDVKMKEKGDIPEGYSVSREKKERFSLILESASTNQTSMYLCASSHPDRQFRSYEQYFGPGTRLTVT.

The chain's CDR3 is CASIGWGEGNEQFF. DNA for the CDR3: TGTGCCAGTATCGGTTGGGGGGAGGGAAATGAGCAGTTCTTC. The V call is TRBV19, the J call TRBJ2-1; 7 nucleotides align to TRBD2. The CDR3 is made up of 14 amino acids. After removal of 7 bases from V and 7 bases from J, the junction contained 10 bases not matched to a gene. Germline V CDR1 and CDR2: LNHDA, SQIVND (reference sequence).

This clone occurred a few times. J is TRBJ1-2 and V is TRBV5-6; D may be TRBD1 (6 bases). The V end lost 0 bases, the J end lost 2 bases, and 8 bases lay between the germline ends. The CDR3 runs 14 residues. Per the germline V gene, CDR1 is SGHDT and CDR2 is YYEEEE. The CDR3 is CASSLADRNYGYTF. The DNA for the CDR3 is TGTGCCAGCAGCTTGGCCGACAGGAACTATGGCTACACCTTC.

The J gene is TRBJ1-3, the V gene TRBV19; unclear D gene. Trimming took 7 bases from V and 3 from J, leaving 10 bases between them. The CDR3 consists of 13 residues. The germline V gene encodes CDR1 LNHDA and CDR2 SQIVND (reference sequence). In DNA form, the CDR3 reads TGTGCCAGTAATCGGGCAATTGGAAACACCATATATTTT. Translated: CASNRAIGNTIYF.

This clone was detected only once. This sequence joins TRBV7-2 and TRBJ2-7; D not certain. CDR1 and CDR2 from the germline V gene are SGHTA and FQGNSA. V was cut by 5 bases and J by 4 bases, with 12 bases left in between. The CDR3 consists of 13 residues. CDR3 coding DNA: TGTGCCAGCAGCCATAGTGGGGTATACGAGCAGTACTTC. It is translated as CASSHSGVYEQYF.

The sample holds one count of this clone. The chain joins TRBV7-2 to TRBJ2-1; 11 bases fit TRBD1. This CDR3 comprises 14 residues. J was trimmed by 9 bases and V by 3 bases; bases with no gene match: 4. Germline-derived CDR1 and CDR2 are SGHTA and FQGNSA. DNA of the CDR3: TGTGCCAGCAGCTTCGGACAGGGGGCGGGTGAGCAGTTCTTC. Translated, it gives CASSFGQGAGEQFF.

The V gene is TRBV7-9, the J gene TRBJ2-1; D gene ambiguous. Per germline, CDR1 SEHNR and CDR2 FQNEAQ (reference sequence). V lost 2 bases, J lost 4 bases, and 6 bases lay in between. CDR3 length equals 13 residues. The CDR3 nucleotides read TGTGCCAGCAGCTTAATAGCTTACAATGAGCAGTTCTTC. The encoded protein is CASSLIAYNEQFF.

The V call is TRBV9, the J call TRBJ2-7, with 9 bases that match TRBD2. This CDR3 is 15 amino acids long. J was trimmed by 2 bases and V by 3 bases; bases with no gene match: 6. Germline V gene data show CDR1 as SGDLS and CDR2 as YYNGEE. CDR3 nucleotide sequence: TGTGCCAGCAGCGGGGGACTAGCATCCGCCTACGAGCAGTACTTC. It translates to CASSGGLASAYEQYF.

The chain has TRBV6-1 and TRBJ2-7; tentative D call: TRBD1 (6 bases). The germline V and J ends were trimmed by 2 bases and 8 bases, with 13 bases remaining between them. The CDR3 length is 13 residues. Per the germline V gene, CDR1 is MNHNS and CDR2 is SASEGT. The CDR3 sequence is CASSERDIYQQYF. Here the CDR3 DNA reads TGTGCCAGCAGTGAAAGGGACATATACCAGCAGTACTTC.

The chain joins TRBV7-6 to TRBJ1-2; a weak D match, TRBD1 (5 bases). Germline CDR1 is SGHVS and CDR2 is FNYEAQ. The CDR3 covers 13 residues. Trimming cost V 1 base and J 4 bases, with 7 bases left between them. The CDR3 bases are TGTGCCAGCAGCTTAGGGGGGATCTATGGCTACACCTTC. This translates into CASSLGGIYGYTF.